The entry below gives a single T cell receptor beta chain sequence along with its context. What it binds is unknown. TCRdb's copy holds only in-frame clones and misses some; the assay was immunoSEQ multiplex PCR. The sample carries about 1.1 million clones, more than 75% recorded once. Germline V gives CDR1 SGHVS, CDR2 FQNEAQ. This CDR3 has 11 residues. Trimming stripped 5 bases from V and 6 bases from J, with 5 bases between. These data are taken from a study of shared clonotypes between healthy human individuals. Overall study context: Each donor contributed plates that comprised three CD4 naive, three CD4 memory, two CD8 naive and one CD8 memory. The study, taken as a whole, reports: Relative to memory subsets, naive subsets generally showed larger estimated richness. A reduction in generation probabilities was seen for non-shared clonotypes relative to those shared by all four donors.

Donors comprised only Caucasian adults living in Nashville, Tennessee. V usage is TRBV7-8 and J usage is TRBJ2-1; D is uncertain. Sequencing was done on a sample of memory CD4+ T cells from PBMCs. This sample's subset: CD45RA-negative fraction. This sequence was found in a man aged 18 to 29 in good health. Some clones in this sample may be carry-over from other donors' samples. The CDR3: CASSRGNEQFF. The CDR3 nucleotides are TGTGCCAGCAGCAGAGGCAATGAGCAGTTCTTC.